This TCR beta chain comes out of a study of early stage breast cancer tumors (dated by TCRdb to the late 2010s). In the study overall: Of the approximately 15 invasive breast tumors, approximately 11 were found to be estrogen receptor-positive, progesterone receptor-positive and HER2-negative. A total of around 2.7 million templates, representing some 1.2 million unique clonotypes, were detected across all samples. Of the roughly 12 ER+/PR+/HER2- tumors, eight were classified as invasive ductal carcinomas and four as invasive lobular carcinomas. On average, each sample got around 10-fold read coverage. Overall study outcomes, separate from this receptor: Greater similarity was observed between blood and normal breast repertoires than between blood and tumor repertoires, and tumor was distinguished from normal in about 90% of the 16 patients when each tissue was compared with blood. Bulk genomic DNA sequencing of unsorted cells missed chain pairing and functional markers such as CD4, CD8 and FOXP3. Because the cohort was small, analysis by tumor subtype was not possible. Enriched TCRB sequences shared across patients were found to be mostly commonly generated sequences that were unlikely to play an important role in the tumor microenvironment. Compared with adjacent normal breast tissue, tumors had higher clonality and 2 to 3-fold greater T cell density.

In the case of this clone: Its antigen specificity is not known. Per-base qualities were not stored, and no clone one base away is much larger.

From the cysteine up to the phenylalanine, the CDR3 has a length of 16 residues. Of the read, only the CDR3 DNA is kept; its 48 bases are in frame from base 1. Trimming costs V 3 bases and J 0 bases, and their ends lie 15 bases apart. Via the germline V gene, CDR1 is MGHDK and CDR2 SYGVNS. Two independent genomic DNA replicates were amplified for each sample, with approximately 0.5 ug used for blood and approximately 1.5 ug for tumor or normal breast. TCRB sequencing of genomic DNA was carried out with the ImmunoSeq Intro kit according to the manufacturer's instructions. Multiplex PCR was run for roughly 31 cycles using proprietary primers and spike-in control sequences for absolute quantification. Single-end 150-bp reads were used to sequence an 87-bp fragment spanning the CDR3 plus the flanking V and J genes. Seven samples, with two replicates for each sample, were multiplexed per lane of an Illumina MiSeq using version 3.0 chemistry. As for how the authors treated the data: The vendor's proprietary pipeline processed the raw data and merged both replicates into a single result for each sample. To define clonotypes, the study grouped productive rearrangements that shared the V-gene family, CDR3 amino acid sequence and J-gene segment. Clonality was computed as 1 minus the normalized Shannon entropy (Pielou evenness) of TCRB abundances. T cell density was estimated as total templates divided by the number of input cells, with the number of input cells inferred from the DNA input amount. Total repertoire diversity and clonality were estimated with Recon using default parameters. Clonotypes with over 0.1% abundance in tumor and at least 32-fold higher abundance in tumor than in normal breast were defined as tumor-enriched. TCRdb retrieved this table from immuneACCESS and kept in-frame rearrangements only. Not all clones are present; in checked studies, unresolved V genes account for under half, and no reason is known for the remainder. V and J calls and clone size are copied from that table; D and trimming were computed from the DNA. Across this sample there are tens of thousands of clones, with roughly 55% seen only once. The ten largest clones take up 7% to 9% of the sample.

About 19-50 mg of tumor tissue was diced and typically yielded more than 2.5 ug of DNA. The study profiled bulk TCR beta-chain repertoires in matched peripheral blood, tumor and adjacent normal breast tissue taken from more than 15 patients with early-stage breast cancer. Once resection was done, tumor tissue identified by eye was cut out and put into prechilled RNAlater. A TissueLyser II was used to homogenize diced tumor tissue (about 19-50 mg) in RLTplus buffer containing beta-mercaptoethanol and antifoaming agent. Genomic DNA was extracted with the Qiagen AllPrep DNA/RNA Mini kit. This clonotype originated in a person between 50 and 60 years old with breast cancer. The specimen sequenced was breast tumor tissue. The chain employs TRBV25-1 and TRBJ2-7, and perhaps TRBD1 as D gene, on 6 matching bases. The CDR3 amino acid sequence is: CASSDPGTTYSYEQYF. The sequence in DNA is TGTGCCAGCAGTGACCCCGGGACAACTTACTCCTACGAGCAGTACTTC.